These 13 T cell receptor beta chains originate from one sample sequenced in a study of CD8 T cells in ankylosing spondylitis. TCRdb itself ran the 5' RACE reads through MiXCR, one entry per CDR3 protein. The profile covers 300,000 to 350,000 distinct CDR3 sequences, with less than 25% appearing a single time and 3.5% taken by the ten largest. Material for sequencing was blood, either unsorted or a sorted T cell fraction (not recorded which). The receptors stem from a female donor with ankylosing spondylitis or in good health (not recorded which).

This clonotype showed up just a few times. The CDR3 bases are TGTGCCAGCAGCTTAAGTAGCGTCTCTGGGGCCAACGTCCTGACTTTC. This translates into CASSLSSVSGANVLTF. This rearrangement joins TRBV7-3 to TRBJ2-6, with D possibly being TRBD2 (5 bases). Trimming removed 1 base from V and 0 bases from J, with 7 bases in between. Germline V gives CDR1 SGHTA, CDR2 FQGTGA. CDR3 size: 16 residues.

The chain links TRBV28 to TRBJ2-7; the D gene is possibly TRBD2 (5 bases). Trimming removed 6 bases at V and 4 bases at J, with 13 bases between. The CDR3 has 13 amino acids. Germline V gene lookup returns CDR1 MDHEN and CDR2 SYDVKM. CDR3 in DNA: TGTGCCAGCAGGGGAGTCGGCCCATACGAGCAGTACTTC. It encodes CASRGVGPYEQYF.

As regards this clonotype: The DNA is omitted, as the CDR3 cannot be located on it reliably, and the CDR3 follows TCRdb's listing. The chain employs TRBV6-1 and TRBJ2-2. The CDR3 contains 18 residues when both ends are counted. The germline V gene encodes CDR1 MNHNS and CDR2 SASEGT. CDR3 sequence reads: CASSPHQVPRVGRGAVFF.

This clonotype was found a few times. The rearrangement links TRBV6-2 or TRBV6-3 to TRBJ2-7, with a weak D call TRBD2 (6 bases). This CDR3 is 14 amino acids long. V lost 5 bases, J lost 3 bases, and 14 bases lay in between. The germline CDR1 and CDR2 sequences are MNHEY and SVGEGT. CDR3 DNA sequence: TGTGCCAGCAGTGACCAATGGAGGGGCTACGAGCAGTACTTC. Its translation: CASSDQWRGYEQYF.

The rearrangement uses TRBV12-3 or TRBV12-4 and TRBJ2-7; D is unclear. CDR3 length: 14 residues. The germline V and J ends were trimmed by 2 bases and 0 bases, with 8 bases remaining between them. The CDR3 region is CASSLSPVSYEQYF. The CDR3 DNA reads TGTGCCAGCAGTTTAAGTCCGGTCTCCTACGAGCAGTACTTC.

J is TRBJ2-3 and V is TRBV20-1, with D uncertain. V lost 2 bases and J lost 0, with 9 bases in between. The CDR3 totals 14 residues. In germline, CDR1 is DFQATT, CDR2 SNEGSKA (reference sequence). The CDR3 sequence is CSARHGVSTDTQYF. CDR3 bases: TGCAGTGCTAGACATGGGGTTAGCACAGATACGCAGTATTTT.

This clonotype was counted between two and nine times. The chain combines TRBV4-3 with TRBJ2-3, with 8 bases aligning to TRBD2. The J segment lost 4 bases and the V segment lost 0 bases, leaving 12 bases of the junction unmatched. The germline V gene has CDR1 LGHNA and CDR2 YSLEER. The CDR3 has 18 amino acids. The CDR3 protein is CASSQDPRGLEVSDTQYF. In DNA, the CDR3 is TGCGCCAGCAGCCAAGACCCCCGGGGACTAGAGGTGTCAGATACGCAGTATTTT.

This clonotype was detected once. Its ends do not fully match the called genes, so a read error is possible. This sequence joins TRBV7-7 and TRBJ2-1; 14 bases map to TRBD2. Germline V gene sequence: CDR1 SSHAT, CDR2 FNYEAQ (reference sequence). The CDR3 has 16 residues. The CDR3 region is CASSSGLAGGGNEQFF. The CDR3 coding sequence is TGTGCTAGCAGCTCTGGACTAGCGGGAGGAGGCAATGAGCAGTTCTTC.

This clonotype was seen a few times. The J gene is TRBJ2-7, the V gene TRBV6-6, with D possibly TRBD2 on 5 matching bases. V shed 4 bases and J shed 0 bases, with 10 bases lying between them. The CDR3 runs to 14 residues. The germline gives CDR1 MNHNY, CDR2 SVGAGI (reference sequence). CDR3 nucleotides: TGTGCCAGCAGTTTTCCGGGAAGCTCCTACGAGCAGTACTTC. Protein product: CASSFPGSSYEQYF.

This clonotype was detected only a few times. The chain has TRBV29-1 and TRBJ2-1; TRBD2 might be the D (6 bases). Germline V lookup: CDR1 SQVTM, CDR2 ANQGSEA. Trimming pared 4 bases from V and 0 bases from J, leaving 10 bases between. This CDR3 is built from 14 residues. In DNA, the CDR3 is TGCAGCGTTGTTGGGAGGTTCTCCTACAATGAGCAGTTCTTC. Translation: CSVVGRFSYNEQFF.

This CDR3 reads CSARGAPWTKNTEAFF. The CDR3, as DNA: TGCAGTGCTAGAGGGGCTCCGTGGACGAAGAACACTGAAGCTTTCTTT. This rearrangement joins TRBV20-1 to TRBJ1-1; no definite D call. Germline-derived CDR1 and CDR2 are DFQATT and SNEGSKA (reference sequence). V lost 1 base to trimming and J lost 1 base, with 16 bases between them. This CDR3 region has 16 residues.

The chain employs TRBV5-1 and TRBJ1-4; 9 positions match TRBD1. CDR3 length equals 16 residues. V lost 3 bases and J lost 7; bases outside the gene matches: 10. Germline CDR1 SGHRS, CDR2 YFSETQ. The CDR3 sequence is CASSSVGTGKGEKLFF. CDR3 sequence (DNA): TGCGCCAGCAGCTCTGTTGGGACAGGGAAGGGTGAAAAACTGTTTTTT. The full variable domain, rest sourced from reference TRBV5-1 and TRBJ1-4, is KAGVTQTPRYLIKTRGQQVTLSCSPISGHRSVSWYQQTPGQGLQFLFEYFSETQRNKGNFPGRFSGRQFSNSRSEMNVSTLELGDSALYLCASSSVGTGKGEKLFFGSGTQLSVL.

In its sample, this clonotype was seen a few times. The CDR3 here is CSAPDSRFPYEQYF. CDR3 nucleotide sequence: TGCAGTGCTCCCGACAGTCGATTTCCCTACGAGCAGTACTTC. V usage is TRBV20-1 and J usage is TRBJ2-7; D may be TRBD1 (5 bases). V dropped 5 bases and J dropped 2 bases, with 16 bases sitting between them. CDR3 length: 14 amino acids. Germline V gene data show CDR1 as DFQATT and CDR2 as SNEGSKA (reference sequence).